What follows are 29 T cell receptor beta chains derived from one specimen sequenced in a study of blood T cells in healthy people across ages. Using a J-beta primer mix together with a sample-barcoded 5' primer, a second PCR was run for about 7 to 12 cycles. TCRdb processed the 5' RACE reads anew with MiXCR; each CDR3 protein has one entry. The sample has roughly 900,000 distinct CDR3 sequences, around 49% seen once. Sequences were obtained from blood. The source is a man aged 30 to 39 in good health.

This chain links TRBV10-3 with TRBJ2-7; 9 positions match TRBD1. V gave up 2 bases and J gave up 5 bases; unmatched junction bases: 10. The CDR3 covers 16 residues. Germline V gene data show CDR1 as ENHRY and CDR2 as SYGVKD. CDR3 region: CAISEGQGRQIDEQYF. In nucleotides, the CDR3 is TGTGCCATCAGTGAGGGACAGGGGAGGCAAATCGACGAGCAGTACTTC.

There are a few counts of this clonotype. An end of the junction does not agree with germline; a read error may underlie this. The chain links TRBV5-6 to TRBJ2-7; a weak D match, TRBD2 (6 bases). The CDR3 runs 16 residues. Germline values: CDR1 SGHDT, CDR2 YYEEEE. Written as DNA, the CDR3 is TGTGCCAGCAGCTTGACGAGGGACTTTTATTCTTACGGGCAGTACTTC. Translated: CASSLTRDFYSYGQYF.

The gene calls are TRBV18 and TRBJ1-4, with 8 nucleotides matching TRBD1. The CDR3 consists of 14 residues. Germline values: CDR1 KGHSH, CDR2 LQKENI. Trimming took 3 bases from V and 8 from J; bases not matched to a gene: 5. CDR3: CASSPAGQAEKLFF. In DNA form, the CDR3 reads TGTGCCAGCTCACCCGCGGGACAGGCCGAAAAACTGTTTTTT.

This clonotype was picked up a small number of times. The chain combines TRBV7-2 with TRBJ2-3; D is unresolved. Trimming removed 5 bases from V and 6 bases from J, with 15 bases in between. The CDR3 contains 14 residues. Germline CDR1 SGHTA, CDR2 FQGNSA. Here the CDR3 reads CASSLRRTGDTQYF. CDR3 nucleotide sequence: TGTGCCAGCAGCCTCCGACGGACGGGTGATACGCAGTATTTT.

The rearrangement links TRBV10-3 to TRBJ2-3; D perhaps matches TRBD1 (7 bases). Germline CDR1 reads ENHRY; CDR2 reads SYGVKD. The germline V and J ends were trimmed by 6 bases and 2 bases, with 15 bases remaining between them. The CDR3 runs 15 residues. The CDR3 region is CAISAGQTYTDTQYF. CDR3 nucleotide sequence: TGTGCCATCAGCGCGGGACAGACTTACACAGATACGCAGTATTTT.

As concerns this clonotype: This may stem from a read error, because a much larger clone lies one nucleotide away. V usage is TRBV6-1 and J usage is TRBJ1-2, with D maybe TRBD1 (5 bases). CDR1 is MNHNS and CDR2 is SASEGT in the germline V gene. Trimming pared 6 bases from V and 0 bases from J, leaving 23 bases between. CDR3 length: 18 residues. The CDR3 DNA follows: TGTGCCAGCAGCGTTATAACAGGAGTTCGTGTTTCTAACTATGGCTACACCTTC. Translation: CASSVITGVRVSNYGYTF.

The chain joins TRBV6-1 to TRBJ2-3; TRBD1 matches at 11 bases. CDR1 and CDR2 (germline): MNHNS, SASEGT. Trimming took 3 bases from V and 6 from J; bases not matched to a gene: 5. The CDR3 consists of 15 residues. CDR3 amino acids: CASSDMGTGGDTQYF. CDR3 DNA sequence: TGTGCCAGCAGTGATATGGGGACAGGGGGTGATACGCAGTATTTT.

This clonotype was picked up a small number of times. The V gene is TRBV4-1, the J gene TRBJ2-7; possibly TRBD1 for D (6 bases). CDR3 length equals 13 residues. The germline V and J ends were trimmed by 1 base and 6 bases, with 10 bases remaining between them. Germline CDR1 MGHRA, CDR2 YSYEKL. The chain's CDR3 is CASSQGLGGEQYF. The CDR3 nucleotides are TGCGCCAGCAGCCAAGGGTTAGGGGGCGAGCAGTACTTC.

This clonotype was observed once. The chain couples TRBV29-1 to TRBJ2-6; D is possibly TRBD1 or TRBD2 (5 bases each). This CDR3 spans 15 amino acids. The V gene's germline CDR1 is SQVTM and CDR2 ANQGSEA. The germline V and J ends were trimmed by 7 bases and 4 bases, with 17 bases remaining between them. Here the CDR3 reads CSAADGTWGANVLTF. CDR3 DNA sequence: TGCAGCGCTGCCGACGGGACCTGGGGGGCCAACGTCCTGACTTTC.

This clonotype was detected a few times. The chain joins TRBV2 to TRBJ2-1; D gene unclear. The germline V gene has CDR1 SNHLY and CDR2 FYNNEI. CDR3 size: 13 residues. V gave up 6 bases and J gave up 8 bases, with 14 bases separating them. The CDR3 is CASRPPGTDEQFF. CDR3 coding DNA: TGTGCCAGCAGACCCCCCGGCACAGATGAGCAGTTCTTC.

J is TRBJ2-5 and V is TRBV3-1, with 7 bases that match TRBD1. The CDR3 spans 17 residues. The V gene's germline CDR1 is LGHDT and CDR2 YNNKEL (reference sequence). Trimming removed 0 bases from V and 2 bases from J; junction bases left unmatched: 9. In nucleotides, the CDR3 is TGTGCCAGCAGCCAAGAAGGGTGGGGACAGTCACAAGAGACCCAGTACTTC. Residues: CASSQEGWGQSQETQYF.

This chain links TRBV12-3 or TRBV12-4 with TRBJ1-6, with TRBD1 as a possible D gene (6 bases). Trimming left V 5 bases short and J 12 bases short, with 11 bases between. There are 12 residues in the CDR3. In nucleotides, the CDR3 is TGTGCCAGCAGTGCAACCAGGGGACCCCTCCACTTT. Its protein product is CASSATRGPLHF.

The V and J genes are TRBV5-6 and TRBJ1-5, with D perhaps matching TRBD1 (6 bases). The CDR3 contains 15 residues. V was shortened by 2 bases and J by 6 bases, with 15 bases between the two germline ends. Germline CDR1 and CDR2: SGHDT and YYEEEE. CDR3 amino acids: CASSLFGGSFQPQHF. CDR3 coding DNA: TGTGCCAGCAGCTTATTCGGGGGCAGTTTTCAGCCCCAGCATTTT.

The V gene is TRBV29-1, the J gene TRBJ2-4, with TRBD1 matching 7 bases. V shed 6 bases and J 13 bases; nucleotides not matched to a gene: 15. Germline V gives CDR1 SQVTM, CDR2 ANQGSEA. CDR3 length: 13 residues. DNA of the CDR3: TGCAGCGTCCGACGGGACAGTGAGTACGGGCAGTACTTC. Translated, it gives CSVRRDSEYGQYF.

J is TRBJ1-2 and V is TRBV2; 8 bases agree with TRBD1. Trimming took 8 bases from V and 4 from J; bases not matched to a gene: 9. The CDR3 is 14 residues long. Germline V lookup: CDR1 SNHLY, CDR2 FYNNEI. The CDR3 loop reads CASAVQGAGYGYTF. CDR3 DNA: TGTGCCAGCGCCGTGCAGGGGGCGGGCTATGGCTACACCTTC.

This clonotype was observed a few times. This chain joins TRBV10-3 and TRBJ1-2, with a possible D match to TRBD1 (5 bases). The CDR3 contains 13 residues. Trimming removed 8 bases from V and 0 bases from J, with 10 bases in between. Germline CDR1 is ENHRY and CDR2 is SYGVKD. CDR3 nucleotide sequence: TGTGCCATCGGCACGACAGCTAACTATGGCTACACCTTC. It yields the protein CAIGTTANYGYTF.

J is TRBJ2-3 and V is TRBV12-3 or TRBV12-4, with a weak D call TRBD2 (5 bases). The V and J ends lost 0 bases and 4 bases respectively, with 11 bases between them. This CDR3 spans 15 amino acids. CDR3 sequence (DNA): TGTGCCAGCAGTTTAGCAGGTTCCGGGGCAGATACGCAGTATTTT. Amino acids: CASSLAGSGADTQYF.

The rearrangement joins TRBV7-9 to TRBJ2-3; D perhaps matches TRBD2 (6 bases). Looked up from germline, CDR1 is SEHNR and CDR2 is FQNEAQ (reference sequence). CDR3 length equals 15 residues. Trimming removed 3 bases from V and 5 bases from J, with 15 bases in between. Here the CDR3 reads CASSFAGLRGDTQYF. For the CDR3, the DNA is TGTGCCAGCAGCTTCGCGGGACTCCGAGGAGATACGCAGTATTTT.

This clonotype has more than one count but fewer than ten. V gene TRBV10-3 combines with J gene TRBJ2-5, with 8 bases lining up with TRBD2. V lost 3 bases, J lost 5 bases, and 8 bases stayed unmatched. This CDR3 has 15 residues. Germline values: CDR1 ENHRY, CDR2 SYGVKD. CDR3 nucleotides: TGTGCCATCAGTGAAGGACTAGCAGGGAGGGAGACCCAGTACTTC. This gives the protein CAISEGLAGRETQYF.

This clonotype occurred a few times. The V gene is TRBV20-1, the J gene TRBJ2-2; D possibly uses TRBD1 or TRBD2 (5 bases each). Per germline, CDR1 DFQATT and CDR2 SNEGSKA (reference sequence). This CDR3 is built from 14 residues. V was shortened by 6 bases and J by 5 bases, with 16 bases between the two germline ends. The CDR3 DNA reads as TGCAGTGCCCCCCGGGGCTTAAGGACCGGGGAGCTGTTTTTT. Encoded protein: CSAPRGLRTGELFF.

This clonotype occurred a few times. The chain links TRBV4-1 to TRBJ2-7; D may match TRBD1 or TRBD2 (5 bases each). Looked up from germline, CDR1 is MGHRA and CDR2 is YSYEKL. This CDR3 spans 15 amino acids. V lost 1 base, J lost 0 bases, and 10 bases lay in between. The CDR3 loop reads CASSQARESSYEQYF. Here the CDR3 DNA reads TGCGCCAGCAGCCAAGCCAGGGAGAGCTCCTACGAGCAGTACTTC.

The sample holds one count of this clonotype. The chain is built from TRBV5-1 and TRBJ2-1; 16 bases are a match to TRBD2. With 3 bases clipped from V and 9 bases from J, the junction kept 6 bases outside the gene matches. Germline CDR1 and CDR2: SGHRS and YFSETQ. This CDR3 is built from 16 residues. The CDR3 DNA is TGCGCCAGCAGCTCCGGGACTAGCGGGGGGGCCGGTGAGCAGTTCTTC. This sequence encodes CASSSGTSGGAGEQFF.

This chain joins TRBV15 and TRBJ2-2; 8 bases fit TRBD1. This CDR3 comprises 17 residues. Germline-derived CDR1 and CDR2 are LNHNV and YYDKDF (reference sequence). J lost 5 bases, V lost 0 bases, and 8 bases had no gene match. The CDR3, as DNA: TGTGCCACCAGCAGAGACGGGACAGGATTTTTGACCGGGGAGCTGTTTTTT. Translated: CATSRDGTGFLTGELFF.

This clonotype appeared once. The V call is TRBV11-2, the J call TRBJ2-5, with D perhaps being TRBD1 or TRBD2 (5 bases each). Trimming pared 1 base from V and 9 bases from J, leaving 15 bases between. The CDR3 length is 14 residues. The germline CDR1 and CDR2 sequences are SGHAT and FQNNGV. The CDR3 coding sequence is TGTGCCAGCAGCTTAGTGGACCGCATGGGACCCCAGTACTTC. This sequence encodes CASSLVDRMGPQYF. Together with reference TRBV11-2 and TRBJ2-5, the CDR3 gives the full variable domain: EAGVAQSPRYKIIEKRQSVAFWCNPISGHATLYWYQQILGQGPKLLIQFQNNGVVDDSQLPKDRFSAERLKGVDSTLKIQPAKLEDSAVYLCASSLVDRMGPQYFGPGTRLLVL.

This clonotype was seen more than once but under ten times. This rearrangement joins TRBV7-9 to TRBJ1-1; TRBD1 might be the D (5 bases). Germline V gene lookup returns CDR1 SEHNR and CDR2 FQNEAQ (reference sequence). The V end lost 3 bases, the J end lost 5 bases, and 13 bases lay between the germline ends. CDR3 size: 14 residues. CDR3 in DNA: TGTGCCAGCAGCTTCGGGTACTCAGGGACTGAAGCTTTCTTT. Its protein is CASSFGYSGTEAFF. The complete variable domain, with remaining parts taken from reference TRBV7-9 and TRBJ1-1, reads DTGVSQNPRHKITKRGQNVTFRCDPISEHNRLYWYRQTLGQGPEFLTYFQNEAQLEKSRLLSDRFSAERPKGSFSTLEIQRTEQGDSAMYLCASSFGYSGTEAFFGQGTRLTVV.

In regard to this clonotype: A single base separates this from a much larger clone, so it may be a read error. This chain links TRBV6-1 with TRBJ2-5; D possibly corresponds to TRBD2 (7 bases). Trimming cost V 8 bases and J 11 bases, with 21 bases left between them. The CDR3 contains 13 residues. Germline V gene data show CDR1 as MNHNS and CDR2 as SASEGT. CDR3 amino acids: CASLMGGRNEQYF. CDR3 coding DNA: TGTGCCAGCCTAATGGGGGGGCGAAATGAGCAGTACTTC.

CDR3 sequence reads: CASSLGQGTFF. CDR3 in DNA: TGTGCCAGCAGCTTGGGGCAGGGTACTTTCTTT. The chain is built from TRBV7-6 and TRBJ1-1; tentative D call: TRBD1 (5 bases). CDR1 is SGHVS, CDR2 FNYEAQ, per germline. The CDR3 loop spans 11 amino acids. V lost 3 bases to trimming and J lost 12 bases, with 11 bases between them.

The rearrangement uses TRBV4-2 and TRBJ2-5, with D possibly being TRBD1 or TRBD2 (6 bases each). From germline, CDR1 is LGHNA and CDR2 YNFKEQ. The V end was cut by 8 bases, the J end by 2 bases, with 12 bases between. The CDR3 contains 13 residues. The chain's CDR3 is CASRGTQQETQYF. DNA for the CDR3: TGTGCCAGCCGGGGGACACAGCAAGAGACCCAGTACTTC.

In this sample, this clonotype turned up a few times. The chain couples TRBV20-1 to TRBJ2-1; a weak D match, TRBD1 (5 bases). Looked up from germline, CDR1 is DFQATT and CDR2 is SNEGSKA (reference sequence). Trimming shortened V by 5 bases and J by 3 bases, and 11 bases separated the two germline ends. CDR3 size: 13 residues. The CDR3, as DNA: TGCAGTGCTCGATGGACAAACTACAATGAGCAGTTCTTC. This codes for CSARWTNYNEQFF.